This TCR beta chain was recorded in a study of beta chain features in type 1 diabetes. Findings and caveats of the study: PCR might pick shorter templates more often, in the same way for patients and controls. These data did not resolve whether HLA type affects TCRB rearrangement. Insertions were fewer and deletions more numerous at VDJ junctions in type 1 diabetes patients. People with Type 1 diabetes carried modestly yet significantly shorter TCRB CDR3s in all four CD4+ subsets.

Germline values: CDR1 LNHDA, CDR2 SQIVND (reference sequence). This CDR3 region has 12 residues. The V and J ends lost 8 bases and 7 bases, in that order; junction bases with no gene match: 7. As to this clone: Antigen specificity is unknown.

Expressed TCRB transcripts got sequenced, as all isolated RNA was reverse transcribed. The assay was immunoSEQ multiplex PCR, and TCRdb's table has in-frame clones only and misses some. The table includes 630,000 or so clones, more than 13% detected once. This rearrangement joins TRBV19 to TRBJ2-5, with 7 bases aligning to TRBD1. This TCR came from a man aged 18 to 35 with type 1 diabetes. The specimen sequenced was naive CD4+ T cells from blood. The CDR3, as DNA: TGTGCCAGTGGGATCAGGGGGAGGACCCAGTACTTC. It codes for CASGIRGRTQYF. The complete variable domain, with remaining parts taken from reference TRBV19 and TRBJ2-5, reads DGGITQSPKYLFRKEGQNVTLSCEQNLNHDAMYWYRQDPGQGLRLIYYSQIVNDFQKGDIAEGYSVSREKKESFPLTVTSAQKNPTAFYLCASGIRGRTQYFGPGTRLLVL.